Each of the 25 T cell receptor beta chains below was sequenced from the same sample in a study of blood T cells in healthy people across ages. A J-beta primer mix and a sample-barcoded 5' primer were used in a second PCR of about 7 to 12 cycles. TCRdb independently ran MiXCR on the 5' RACE reads; one entry per CDR3 protein. The sample holds around 1,500,000 distinct CDR3 sequences; 28% are singletons and the top ten take about 8%. The sample comprised blood. Every receptor here comes from a woman in her twenties or thirties in good health.

This clonotype has a count of ten or more. The V call is TRBV20-1, the J call TRBJ2-1; the D gene could be TRBD1 or TRBD2 (5 bases each). This CDR3 has 12 residues. The germline V gene encodes CDR1 DFQATT and CDR2 SNEGSKA (reference sequence). Trimming removed 6 bases at V and 3 bases at J, with 9 bases between. CDR3 loop: CSAGVGYNEQFF. As DNA, the CDR3 is TGCAGTGCGGGGGTGGGCTACAATGAGCAGTTCTTC.

The chain employs TRBV20-1 and TRBJ1-6; 7 bases are a match to TRBD1. Unmatched junction bases numbered 6, after V lost 3 bases and J lost 10 bases. The germline gives CDR1 DFQATT, CDR2 SNEGSKA (reference sequence). The CDR3 runs to 13 residues. The CDR3 sequence is CSARTGMGSPLHF. For the CDR3, the DNA is TGCAGTGCTAGGACAGGGATGGGCTCACCCCTCCACTTT.

This clonotype was counted only a few times. This may come from a read error, since a much larger clone is one base off. The V gene is TRBV7-2, the J gene TRBJ2-1; D call uncertain. The germline V gene encodes CDR1 SGHTA and CDR2 FQGNSA. This CDR3 has 12 amino acids. Trimming pared 5 bases from V and 5 bases from J, leaving 7 bases between. The CDR3 DNA follows: TGTGCCAGCAGCGCCTATAACAATGAGCAGTTCTTC. It encodes CASSAYNNEQFF.

The V gene is TRBV2, the J gene TRBJ2-5; 7 bases align to TRBD1. Germline V CDR1 and CDR2: SNHLY, FYNNEI. The V and J ends lost 4 bases and 2 bases, in that order; junction bases with no gene match: 4. The CDR3 is 14 residues long. The CDR3 coding sequence is TGTGCCAGCAGTGCCCTACAGGGGCAAGAGACCCAGTACTTC. As protein: CASSALQGQETQYF. Variable domain in full (rest from reference TRBV2 and TRBJ2-5): EPEVTQTPSHQVTQMGQEVILRCVPISNHLYFYWYRQILGQKVEFLVSFYNNEISEKSEIFDDQFSVERPDGSNFTLKIRSTKLEDSAMYFCASSALQGQETQYFGPGTRLLVL.

This clonotype was counted at least ten times. V and J are TRBV7-2 and TRBJ2-4; D unclear. CDR3 length equals 13 residues. From germline, CDR1 is SGHTA and CDR2 FQGNSA. Trimming removed 6 bases from V and 6 bases from J, with 12 bases in between. The CDR3 DNA reads TGTGCCAGCAGTTTTGCGTCCGTAAACATTCAGTACTTC. It translates to CASSFASVNIQYF.

This chain joins TRBV5-6 and TRBJ1-1; 7 bases align to TRBD1. CDR3 length: 15 residues. CDR1 SGHDT and CDR2 YYEEEE come from the germline V gene. Trimming at V came to 1 base and at J to 2 bases, leaving 5 bases not matched to a gene. CDR3 coding DNA: TGTGCCAGCAGCTTGCAGGACAGGAGAAACACTGAAGCTTTCTTT. Protein sequence: CASSLQDRRNTEAFF.

V usage is TRBV5-3 and J usage is TRBJ2-1, with TRBD2 matching 9 bases. TRBV5-3 is recorded as an ORF, its role being uncertain. V lost 7 bases and J lost 0; bases outside the gene matches: 11. The CDR3 runs 17 residues. The CDR3 loop is CARRELAGTSSYNEQFF. CDR3 bases: TGTGCCAGACGGGAACTAGCGGGTACGAGCTCCTACAATGAGCAGTTCTTC.

This clonotype appeared many times. This chain joins TRBV6-5 and TRBJ1-1; D call uncertain. The CDR3 totals 14 residues. V was clipped by 8 bases and J by 1 base, with 14 bases between them. Looked up from germline, CDR1 is MNHEY and CDR2 is SVGAGI. Here the CDR3 DNA reads TGTGCCAGCGGTTTGAGAGGCGCGAACACTGAAGCTTTCTTT. Translation gives CASGLRGANTEAFF.

This clonotype has just a few counts. The chain links TRBV29-1 to TRBJ2-3, with D perhaps TRBD2 (6 bases). Looked up from germline, CDR1 is SQVTM and CDR2 is ANQGSEA. The CDR3 loop spans 11 amino acids. Trimming cost V 7 bases and J 6 bases, with 11 bases left between them. The CDR3 protein is CSAGGVDTQYF. Here the CDR3 DNA reads TGCAGCGCCGGGGGAGTGGATACGCAGTATTTT.

Comment on this clonotype: This clone may be a read error of a much larger clone one base away. The genes are TRBV3-1 and TRBJ2-7; TRBD2 agrees at 8 bases. The germline V gene has CDR1 LGHDT and CDR2 YNNKEL (reference sequence). The CDR3 has 15 amino acids. CDR3 DNA sequence: TGTGCCGGCAGTACAAGACTAGCGCCCTCCTACGAGCAGTACTTC. This encodes CAGSTRLAPSYEQYF.

The chain combines TRBV29-1 with TRBJ1-1; D not certain. Per germline, CDR1 SQVTM and CDR2 ANQGSEA. CDR3 length: 11 amino acids. V gave up 2 bases and J gave up 9 bases, with 10 bases separating them. CDR3 amino acids: CSVERPLQAFF. CDR3 bases: TGCAGCGTTGAACGGCCTCTACAAGCTTTCTTT.

In its sample, this clonotype was seen a few times. The chain uses TRBV5-1 and TRBJ2-3; 10 bases match TRBD2. CDR1 is SGHRS, CDR2 YFSETQ, per germline. After removal of 3 bases from V and 6 bases from J, the junction contained 10 bases not matched to a gene. This CDR3 is 16 amino acids long. The CDR3 region is CASSWGAAGGPDTQYF. The CDR3, as DNA: TGCGCCAGCAGCTGGGGGGCAGCGGGGGGGCCGGATACGCAGTATTTT.

As for this clonotype: One end of the junction is discordant with germline, which a read error may explain. The rearrangement uses TRBV10-3 and TRBJ1-2; a weak D match, TRBD1 (6 bases). This CDR3 spans 12 amino acids. Germline V lookup: CDR1 ENHRY, CDR2 SYGVKD. CDR3 residues: CAISGTNYGCTF. Written as DNA, the CDR3 is TGTGCCATCAGCGGGACAAACTATGGCTGCACCTTC.

As concerns this clonotype: A much more abundant neighbour one base away suggests this may be a read error. The V call is TRBV5-6, the J call TRBJ2-4; 12 bases agree with TRBD2. Judging by the DNA end, TRBJ2-7 fits better; the J call may be wrong. Germline lookup yields CDR1 SGHDT and CDR2 YYEEEE. The CDR3 contains 14 residues. CDR3: CASSWRLAGAEQYF. Written as DNA, the CDR3 is TGTGCCAGCAGCTGGAGACTAGCGGGAGCCGAGCAGTACTTC.

The rearrangement joins TRBV4-2 to TRBJ1-2, with D possibly matching TRBD1 (6 bases). This CDR3 contains 15 residues. Germline V gene data show CDR1 as LGHNA and CDR2 as YNFKEQ. The V gene lost 0 bases and the J gene lost 4 bases, with 12 bases spanning the gap. CDR3 bases: TGTGCCAGCAGCCAAGATGGGGGGGCCCCCTATGGCTACACCTTC. This translates into CASSQDGGAPYGYTF.

This clonotype was seen more than once but under ten times. The chain carries TRBV11-2 and TRBJ2-5; 7 bases fit TRBD2. Germline assignment: CDR1 SGHAT and CDR2 FQNNGV. The CDR3 is 15 residues long. Germline trimming cut 6 bases from V and 4 bases from J; bases unmatched to any gene: 11. CDR3 in DNA: TGTGCCAGCAGACAAGCGGGGTACCCTCCAGAGACCCAGTACTTC. Protein: CASRQAGYPPETQYF.

This clonotype showed up many times. The CDR3 loop is CASRTGQNTEAFF. CDR3 DNA sequence: TGTGCCAGCAGGACAGGGCAGAACACTGAAGCTTTCTTT. This chain uses TRBV6-5 with TRBJ1-1; TRBD1 matches 7 bases. This CDR3 is 13 amino acids long. Germline V lookup: CDR1 MNHEY, CDR2 SVGAGI. Trimming took 6 bases from V and 1 from J; bases not matched to a gene: 2.

The rearrangement uses TRBV5-6 and TRBJ2-1; 9 bases fit TRBD2. Germline V gene data show CDR1 as SGHDT and CDR2 as YYEEEE. The CDR3 has 16 residues. With 3 bases clipped from V and 3 bases from J, the junction kept 7 bases outside the gene matches. The CDR3 coding sequence is TGTGCCAGCAGCTCCCTACTAGCGGGTCTCTACAATGAGCAGTTCTTC. Its translation is CASSSLLAGLYNEQFF.

At least ten counts were recorded for this clonotype. This rearrangement joins TRBV9 to TRBJ1-2; 9 nucleotides agree with TRBD1. Germline V lookup: CDR1 SGDLS, CDR2 YYNGEE. The V gene end was trimmed by 4 bases and the J gene end by 10 bases; junction bases not matched to a gene: 8. The CDR3 contains 13 residues. CDR3 protein: CASSRDRARTYTF. CDR3 DNA sequence: TGTGCCAGCAGCCGGGACAGGGCTAGAACCTACACCTTC.

Note on this clonotype: A much larger clone lies one base from this, so it may be a read error. The chain joins TRBV29-1 to TRBJ2-1; TRBD2 aligns across 10 bases. The ends lost 4 bases at V and 13 bases at J; junction bases unmatched: 19. The CDR3 length is 16 residues. The V gene's germline CDR1 is SQVTM and CDR2 ANQGSEA. The CDR3 is CSVVPSGGANLETQFF. In DNA, the CDR3 is TGCAGCGTTGTGCCAAGCGGGGGGGCAAATCTCGAGACCCAGTTCTTC.

The genes are TRBV27 and TRBJ1-5, with D possibly being TRBD1 (6 bases). V gave up 5 bases and J gave up 6 bases, with 14 bases separating them. Per the germline V gene, CDR1 is MNHEY and CDR2 is SMNVEV (reference sequence). This CDR3 has 14 amino acids. CDR3 nucleotide sequence: TGTGCCAGCAGTCCTTCACAGGGAAGTCAGCCCCAGCATTTT. Translation: CASSPSQGSQPQHF.

Note on this clonotype: A read error may be the cause here, since a much bigger clone is one base away. This rearrangement joins TRBV29-1 to TRBJ2-7; 11 bases are a match to TRBD1. Germline V gene lookup returns CDR1 SQVTM and CDR2 ANQGSEA. V lost 7 bases, J lost 6 bases, and 11 bases stayed unmatched. The CDR3 loop spans 14 amino acids. CDR3 residues: CSASSGTGGGEQYF. The CDR3 nucleotides are TGCAGCGCGTCCTCCGGGACAGGGGGAGGCGAGCAGTACTTC.

This clonotype turned up a few times. CDR3 DNA: TGCGCCAGCAGCGTAGGTACGCTGAACACTGAAGCTTTCTTT. Amino acid sequence: CASSVGTLNTEAFF. The chain links TRBV5-1 to TRBJ1-1; D remains unclear. CDR3 size: 14 residues. V shed 4 bases and J shed 0 bases, with 10 bases lying between them. Germline V gives CDR1 SGHRS, CDR2 YFSETQ.

This rearrangement joins TRBV3-1 to TRBJ2-1, with 8 nucleotides matching TRBD2. This CDR3 is built from 12 residues. With V trimmed by 6 bases and J by 6 bases, 1 base remained unmatched. Germline values: CDR1 LGHDT, CDR2 YNNKEL (reference sequence). DNA of the CDR3: TGTGCCAGCAGGGCGGGGGGCAATGAGCAGTTCTTC. It specifies CASRAGGNEQFF.

This chain uses TRBV5-1 with TRBJ2-3; D call uncertain. Between the trimmed V and J ends, which lost 2 bases and 5 bases, there was a span of 9 bases. Germline CDR1 and CDR2: SGHRS and YFSETQ. The CDR3 is 13 residues long. This CDR3 is CASSLQTIDTQYF. CDR3 nucleotides: TGCGCCAGCAGCTTACAGACCATAGATACGCAGTATTTT.